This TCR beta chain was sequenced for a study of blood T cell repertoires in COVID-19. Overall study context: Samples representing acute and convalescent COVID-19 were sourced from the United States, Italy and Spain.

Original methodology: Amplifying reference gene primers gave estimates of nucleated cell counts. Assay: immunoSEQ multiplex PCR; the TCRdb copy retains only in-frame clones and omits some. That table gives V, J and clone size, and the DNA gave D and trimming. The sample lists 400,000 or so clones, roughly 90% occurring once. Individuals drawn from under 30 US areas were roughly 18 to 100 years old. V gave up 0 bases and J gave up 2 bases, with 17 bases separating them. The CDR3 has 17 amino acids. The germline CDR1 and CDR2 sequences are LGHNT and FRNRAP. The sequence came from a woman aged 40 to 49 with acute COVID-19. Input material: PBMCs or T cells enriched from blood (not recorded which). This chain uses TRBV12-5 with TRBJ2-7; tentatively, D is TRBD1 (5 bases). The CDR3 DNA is TGTGCTAGTGGTTTGGTCCCCAATGGACATGACCCCTACGAGCAGTACTTC. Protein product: CASGLVPNGHDPYEQYF. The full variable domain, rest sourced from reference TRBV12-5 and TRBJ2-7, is DARVTQTPRHKVTEMGQEVTMRCQPILGHNTVFWYRQTMMQGLELLAYFRNRAPLDDSGMPKDRFSAEMPDATLATLKIQPSEPRDSAVYFCASGLVPNGHDPYEQYFGPGTRLTVT.